A selection of T cell receptor beta chains follows, all from one sample in a study of T cells in Graves' hyperthyroidism and ophthalmopathy. A single record per CDR3 protein comes from TCRdb applying MiXCR to the multiplex PCR reads. The sample holds some 490,000 distinct CDR3 sequences, 22% seen once. Input material: blood. These receptors came from a woman in her sixties or seventies with Graves' ophthalmopathy. Both conserved end residues are part of each CDR3. The order of the fields is D gene, clone size, J gene, V gene, CDR3 protein, CDR3 DNA. A D gene is named only where the DNA matches it firmly. The size field is filled for only some rows; it gives once, few, many or a size class.

D gene: TRBD1; clone size: NA; J gene: TRBJ2-3; V gene: TRBV5-1; CDR3 protein: CASSYRGEGTDTQYF; CDR3 DNA: TGCGCCAGCAGCTACAGGGGCGAGGGGACAGATACGCAGTATTTT
D gene: TRBD2; clone size: NA; J gene: TRBJ2-7; V gene: TRBV7-3; CDR3 protein: CASSSSGGAEQYF; CDR3 DNA: TGTGCCAGCAGCTCCAGCGGGGGTGCGGAGCAGTACTTC
D gene: NA; clone size: NA; J gene: TRBJ2-7; V gene: TRBV5-6; CDR3 protein: CASSLARVSYEQYF; CDR3 DNA: TGTGCCAGCAGCTTGGCCAGGGTCTCTTACGAGCAGTACTTC
D gene: NA; clone size: NA; J gene: TRBJ2-3; V gene: TRBV20-1; CDR3 protein: CSARDWKPLETDTQYF; CDR3 DNA: TGCAGTGCTAGAGATTGGAAACCACTAGAAACAGATACGCAGTATTTT
D gene: NA; clone size: NA; J gene: TRBJ1-3; V gene: TRBV6-1; CDR3 protein: CASSDAASGNTIYF; CDR3 DNA: TGTGCCAGCAGTGACGCGGCCTCTGGAAACACCATATATTTT
D gene: NA; clone size: many; J gene: TRBJ1-2; V gene: TRBV20-1; CDR3 protein: CSANREKGGYTF; CDR3 DNA: TGCAGTGCAAACAGGGAGAAAGGAGGCTACACCTTC
D gene: TRBD1; clone size: NA; J gene: TRBJ2-7; V gene: TRBV15; CDR3 protein: CATSRDRGTGPYEQYF; CDR3 DNA: TGTGCCACCAGCAGAGACCGCGGGACAGGTCCTTACGAGCAGTACTTC
D gene: NA; clone size: few; J gene: TRBJ1-1; V gene: TRBV7-3; CDR3 protein: CASSPGGPGEAFF; CDR3 DNA: TGTGCCAGCAGCCCAGGAGGGCCGGGTGAAGCTTTCTTT
D gene: TRBD2; clone size: many; J gene: TRBJ2-1; V gene: TRBV11-1; CDR3 protein: CASSLRTSGTPSYNEQFF; CDR3 DNA: TGTGCCAGCAGCTTAAGGACTAGCGGGACTCCATCTTACAATGAGCAGTTCTTC
D gene: TRBD2; clone size: NA; J gene: TRBJ2-1; V gene: TRBV4-3; CDR3 protein: CASSQSLAVNEQFF; CDR3 DNA: TGCGCCAGCAGCCAATCACTAGCGGTTAATGAGCAGTTCTTC
D gene: NA; clone size: few; J gene: TRBJ2-1; V gene: TRBV30; CDR3 protein: CAWSVSPLHLAEQFF; CDR3 DNA: TGTGCCTGGAGTGTAAGCCCCTTACATCTAGCGGAGCAGTTCTTC
D gene: NA; clone size: few; J gene: TRBJ2-2; V gene: TRBV27; CDR3 protein: CASSYQGHTGELFF; CDR3 DNA: TGTGCCAGCAGTTACCAAGGCCACACCGGGGAGCTGTTTTTT
D gene: TRBD2; clone size: NA; J gene: TRBJ2-1; V gene: TRBV20-1; CDR3 protein: CSARDVAGSYNEQFF; CDR3 DNA: TGCAGTGCTAGAGACGTAGCGGGATCCTACAATGAGCAGTTCTTC
D gene: TRBD1; clone size: NA; J gene: TRBJ1-1; V gene: TRBV7-8; CDR3 protein: CASSPKGARGTEAFF; CDR3 DNA: TGTGCCAGCAGCCCGAAGGGGGCGCGGGGCACTGAAGCTTTCTTT
D gene: NA; clone size: many; J gene: TRBJ2-7; V gene: TRBV12-3/TRBV12-4; CDR3 protein: CASRSTGFDEQYF; CDR3 DNA: TGTGCCAGCAGGTCTACAGGGTTCGACGAGCAGTACTTC
D gene: NA; clone size: few; J gene: TRBJ1-1; V gene: TRBV7-3; CDR3 protein: CASSPGPGQRNTEAFF; CDR3 DNA: TGTGCCAGCAGTCCGGGACCGGGTCAAAGAAACACTGAAGCTTTCTTT
D gene: NA; clone size: many; J gene: TRBJ1-1; V gene: TRBV12-3/TRBV12-4; CDR3 protein: CASSPHTATKMNTEAFF; CDR3 DNA: TGTGCCAGCAGTCCCCACACAGCCACGAAGATGAACACTGAAGCTTTCTTT
D gene: NA; clone size: NA; J gene: TRBJ2-1; V gene: TRBV11-1; CDR3 protein: CASSLAGRPLHNEQFF; CDR3 DNA: TGTGCCAGCAGCTTAGCGGGTCGCCCCCTGCACAATGAGCAGTTCTTC
D gene: NA; clone size: NA; J gene: TRBJ2-1; V gene: TRBV10-1; CDR3 protein: CASSEYTTGTGSYNEQFF; CDR3 DNA: TGCGCCAGCAGTGAGTATACTACCGGGACCGGCTCCTACAATGAGCAGTTCTTC
D gene: TRBD2; clone size: many; J gene: TRBJ2-1; V gene: TRBV2; CDR3 protein: CASSSRAGGSSEQFF; CDR3 DNA: TGTGCCAGCAGTAGCCGAGCGGGAGGGTCCAGTGAGCAGTTCTTC
D gene: TRBD2; clone size: many; J gene: TRBJ2-2; V gene: TRBV6-2/TRBV6-3; CDR3 protein: CASKDQREIGELFF; CDR3 DNA: TGTGCCAGCAAAGACCAGCGGGAGATCGGGGAGCTGTTTTTT
D gene: NA; clone size: NA; J gene: TRBJ2-3; V gene: TRBV5-1; CDR3 protein: CASSLASSHDTQYF; CDR3 DNA: TGCGCCAGCAGCTTGGCCAGTTCCCATGATACGCAGTATTTT
D gene: TRBD2; clone size: many; J gene: TRBJ2-1; V gene: TRBV7-2; CDR3 protein: CASSPRTSGSTHEQFF; CDR3 DNA: TGTGCCAGCAGCCCCCGGACTAGCGGGAGTACCCATGAGCAGTTCTTC
D gene: NA; clone size: few; J gene: TRBJ1-2; V gene: TRBV7-2; CDR3 protein: CASSPTGLGYTF; CDR3 DNA: TGTGCCAGCAGCCCCACAGGGCTCGGCTACACCTTC
D gene: NA; clone size: NA; J gene: TRBJ1-1; V gene: TRBV19; CDR3 protein: CASSIFTTMNTEAFF; CDR3 DNA: TGTGCCAGTAGTATCTTTACTACTATGAACACTGAAGCTTTCTTT
D gene: TRBD2; clone size: many; J gene: TRBJ2-1; V gene: TRBV28; CDR3 protein: CASRPHPGTSGSYNEQFF; CDR3 DNA: TGTGCCAGCAGGCCTCACCCCGGGACTAGCGGCTCCTACAATGAGCAGTTCTTC
D gene: TRBD2; clone size: NA; J gene: TRBJ2-1; V gene: TRBV9; CDR3 protein: CASSDPGGGRNEQFF; CDR3 DNA: TGTGCCAGCAGCGACCCGGGGGGCGGGAGGAATGAGCAGTTCTTC
D gene: TRBD1; clone size: few; J gene: TRBJ1-1; V gene: TRBV5-1; CDR3 protein: CASSLSRGLNTEAFF; CDR3 DNA: TGCGCCAGCAGCTTGTCCAGGGGGCTGAACACTGAAGCTTTCTTT
D gene: TRBD2; clone size: few; J gene: TRBJ2-1; V gene: TRBV18; CDR3 protein: CASSPLRLAGGDEQFF; CDR3 DNA: TGTGCCAGCTCACCGTTGAGACTAGCGGGAGGGGATGAGCAGTTCTTC
D gene: NA; clone size: NA; J gene: TRBJ2-7; V gene: TRBV20-1; CDR3 protein: CSVTRRRGLDEQYF; CDR3 DNA: TGCAGTGTTACGCGTAGGCGGGGTTTAGACGAGCAGTACTTC
D gene: NA; clone size: NA; J gene: TRBJ1-5; V gene: TRBV2; CDR3 protein: CASSLVDGEYQPQHF; CDR3 DNA: TGTGCCAGCAGTTTAGTGGACGGGGAATATCAGCCCCAGCATTTT
D gene: TRBD2; clone size: many; J gene: TRBJ2-1; V gene: TRBV3-1; CDR3 protein: CASSQGLAGYNEQFF; CDR3 DNA: TGTGCCAGCAGCCAGGGACTAGCGGGATACAATGAGCAGTTCTTC
D gene: TRBD1; clone size: few; J gene: TRBJ2-3; V gene: TRBV7-2; CDR3 protein: CASKDRGTDTQYF; CDR3 DNA: TGTGCCAGCAAGGACAGGGGTACGGATACGCAGTATTTT
D gene: NA; clone size: many; J gene: TRBJ1-1; V gene: TRBV20-1; CDR3 protein: CSASSSSGGTEAFF; CDR3 DNA: TGCAGTGCTAGTTCCTCCAGTGGGGGGACTGAAGCTTTCTTT
D gene: TRBD2; clone size: few; J gene: TRBJ2-2; V gene: TRBV9; CDR3 protein: CASSTRTSSPTGELFF; CDR3 DNA: TGTGCCAGCAGCACGCGGACTAGTTCTCCTACCGGGGAGCTGTTTTTT
D gene: TRBD2; clone size: NA; J gene: TRBJ2-7; V gene: TRBV3-1; CDR3 protein: CASSRNGLAGGDEQYF; CDR3 DNA: TGTGCCAGCAGCCGAAACGGACTAGCGGGCGGTGACGAGCAGTACTTC
D gene: NA; clone size: NA; J gene: TRBJ1-3; V gene: TRBV5-1; CDR3 protein: CASSLVGYGNTIYF; CDR3 DNA: TGCGCCAGCAGCTTGGTGGGGTACGGAAACACCATATATTTT
D gene: NA; clone size: NA; J gene: TRBJ2-6; V gene: TRBV19; CDR3 protein: CASSIMAVSSSGANVLTF; CDR3 DNA: TGTGCCAGTAGTATCATGGCAGTTAGTAGCTCTGGGGCCAACGTCCTGACTTTC
D gene: NA; clone size: few; J gene: TRBJ2-7; V gene: TRBV6-1; CDR3 protein: CAFGPASQANYEQYF; CDR3 DNA: TGTGCCTTCGGGCCGGCGAGTCAGGCGAACTACGAGCAGTACTTC
D gene: TRBD1; clone size: many; J gene: TRBJ1-4; V gene: TRBV12-3/TRBV12-4; CDR3 protein: CASSRNTGGYEKLFF; CDR3 DNA: TGTGCCAGCAGCCGTAACACAGGGGGATATGAAAAACTGTTTTTT
D gene: NA; clone size: NA; J gene: TRBJ2-7; V gene: TRBV10-3; CDR3 protein: CAISDGGVFSEQYF; CDR3 DNA: TGTGCCATCAGTGACGGGGGCGTCTTCTCCGAGCAGTACTTC
D gene: NA; clone size: NA; J gene: TRBJ2-5; V gene: TRBV9; CDR3 protein: CASSRGRNQETQYF; CDR3 DNA: TGTGCCAGCAGCCGAGGGCGGAACCAAGAGACCCAGTACTTC
D gene: TRBD2; clone size: few; J gene: TRBJ2-1; V gene: TRBV10-3; CDR3 protein: CAISESAVGSGSGNEQFF; CDR3 DNA: TGTGCCATCAGTGAGTCGGCCGTAGGTAGCGGGAGCGGTAATGAGCAGTTCTTC
D gene: NA; clone size: few; J gene: TRBJ2-3; V gene: TRBV10-3; CDR3 protein: CAISESASHEDTQYF; CDR3 DNA: TGTGCCATCAGTGAGTCTGCCTCCCATGAGGATACGCAGTATTTT
D gene: NA; clone size: NA; J gene: TRBJ1-6; V gene: TRBV19; CDR3 protein: CASSGPYNSPLHF; CDR3 DNA: TGTGCCAGTAGTGGTCCTTATAATTCACCCCTCCACTTT
D gene: TRBD1; clone size: many; J gene: TRBJ2-7; V gene: TRBV6-1; CDR3 protein: CASSEGTGGPYEQYF; CDR3 DNA: TGTGCCAGCAGTGAAGGGACAGGGGGGCCCTACGAGCAGTACTTC